The present TCR beta chain was sequenced within a study of graft-versus-host responses after intestinal transplantation. The ends were cut back, 4 bases at V and 4 bases at J, with 10 bases in the middle. This CDR3 contains 13 residues. Germline lookup yields CDR1 WSHSY and CDR2 SAAADI. This clone was seen only a few times. The protocol was immunoSEQ multiplex PCR, while the TCRdb copy is restricted to in-frame clones and leaves out a portion. Here the sample spans roughly 40,000 clones, less than 95% being singletons. The clonotype comes from a human patient who received an intestinal transplant, so some T cells may come from the graft donor. The material was PBMCs, obtained around 320 days after intestinal transplant. The chain recombines TRBV10-2 with TRBJ1-1; perhaps TRBD1 as D (6 bases). CDR3 nucleotides: TGCGCCAGCAGTGGGTTAGGGGGCACTGAAGCTTTCTTT. Protein product: CASSGLGGTEAFF.